The rows below give T cell receptor beta chains drawn from one sample of a study of cytomegalovirus exposure and HLA in healthy donors. Produced via immunoSEQ multiplex PCR; TCRdb's table is partial and in-frame only. The sample includes under 90,000 clones, 77% of them seen just once. Sequencing was carried out using PBMCs. Receptors were obtained from a man between 45 and 60 years old in good health and CMV-seropositive. The CDR3 runs from the conserved cysteine through the conserved F or W. D genes are given only for firm matches. Only some rows state a clone size, as once, few, many or a class for expanded clones.

J gene: TRBJ2-1; D gene: TRBD2; V gene: TRBV9; clone size: .; CDR3 protein: CASSPRGSGGTQTYNEQFF; CDR3 DNA: TGTGCCAGCAGCCCCAGGGGTAGCGGGGGAACCCAGACCTACAATGAGCAGTTCTTC
J gene: TRBJ2-1; D gene: .; V gene: TRBV19; clone size: .; CDR3 protein: CASTVRGGGTGEQFF; CDR3 DNA: TGTGCCAGTACCGTCCGAGGGGGCGGGACTGGTGAGCAGTTCTTC
J gene: TRBJ1-2; D gene: TRBD1; V gene: TRBV5-1; clone size: .; CDR3 protein: CASSLEGQGRIGYTF; CDR3 DNA: TGCGCCAGCAGCTTGGAGGGACAGGGAAGGATAGGCTACACCTTC
J gene: TRBJ2-7; D gene: TRBD2; V gene: TRBV19; clone size: .; CDR3 protein: CASSIVGAGALGSYEQYF; CDR3 DNA: TGTGCCAGTAGTATAGTTGGGGCGGGAGCTTTGGGTAGCTACGAGCAGTACTTC
J gene: TRBJ2-3; D gene: TRBD2; V gene: TRBV19; clone size: .; CDR3 protein: CASSISALGREGLDTQYF; CDR3 DNA: TGTGCCAGTAGTATCTCTGCGTTGGGGCGGGAGGGCTTGGATACGCAGTATTTT
J gene: TRBJ1-3; D gene: .; V gene: TRBV13; clone size: once; CDR3 protein: CASSLYQGSTGNTIYF; CDR3 DNA: TGTGCCAGCAGCTTATACCAGGGGTCTACTGGAAACACCATATATTTT
J gene: TRBJ2-7; D gene: TRBD2; V gene: TRBV19; clone size: .; CDR3 protein: CASMGGSSYEQYF; CDR3 DNA: TGTGCCAGTATGGGGGGGTCTAGCTACGAGCAGTACTTC
J gene: TRBJ2-7; D gene: .; V gene: TRBV4-2; clone size: .; CDR3 protein: CASSTERGLSEQYF; CDR3 DNA: TGTGCCAGCAGCACGGAACGGGGTTTGTCCGAGCAGTACTTC
J gene: TRBJ1-2; D gene: .; V gene: TRBV19; clone size: .; CDR3 protein: CASSIGHVGGNYGYTF; CDR3 DNA: TGTGCCAGTAGTATAGGGCATGTCGGGGGAAACTATGGCTACACCTTC
J gene: TRBJ1-1; D gene: TRBD1; V gene: TRBV6-1; clone size: .; CDR3 protein: CASSIQGVGTEAFF; CDR3 DNA: TGTGCCAGCAGCATACAGGGGGTTGGCACTGAAGCTTTCTTT
J gene: TRBJ1-4; D gene: .; V gene: TRBV19; clone size: .; CDR3 protein: CASSWAASANEKLFF; CDR3 DNA: TGTGCCAGTAGTTGGGCAGCTTCCGCTAATGAAAAACTGTTTTTT
J gene: TRBJ1-3; D gene: TRBD1; V gene: TRBV18; clone size: .; CDR3 protein: CASSPGQQERGNTIYF; CDR3 DNA: TGTGCCAGCTCACCGGGACAGCAAGAACGAGGAAACACCATATATTTT
J gene: TRBJ2-7; D gene: .; V gene: TRBV4-1; clone size: .; CDR3 protein: CASSQDPVDIYEQYF; CDR3 DNA: TGCGCCAGCAGCCAAGATCCCGTAGACATCTACGAGCAGTACTTC
J gene: TRBJ1-2; D gene: TRBD1; V gene: TRBV19; clone size: few; CDR3 protein: CASSPSTGTGLGYTF; CDR3 DNA: TGTGCCAGTAGTCCTTCTACGGGGACAGGGCTTGGCTACACCTTC
J gene: TRBJ2-2; D gene: .; V gene: TRBV18; clone size: .; CDR3 protein: CASSPPGSRKGTGELFF; CDR3 DNA: TGTGCCAGCTCACCACCGGGCAGTAGGAAAGGCACCGGGGAGCTGTTTTTT
J gene: TRBJ1-2; D gene: .; V gene: TRBV30; clone size: .; CDR3 protein: CAWSPNSVGYTF; CDR3 DNA: TGTGCCTGGAGCCCGAACTCCGTCGGCTACACCTTC
J gene: TRBJ1-2; D gene: TRBD1; V gene: TRBV6-5; clone size: once; CDR3 protein: CASSTGATYGYTF; CDR3 DNA: TGTGCCAGCAGTACAGGGGCGACCTATGGCTACACCTTC
J gene: TRBJ1-2; D gene: .; V gene: TRBV5-8; clone size: few; CDR3 protein: CASSLEGQNYGYTF; CDR3 DNA: TGTGCCAGCAGCTTGGAAGGACAGAACTATGGCTACACCTTC
J gene: TRBJ2-2; D gene: .; V gene: TRBV11-3; clone size: once; CDR3 protein: CASSLLSSINTGELFF; CDR3 DNA: TGTGCCAGCAGCTTATTATCTAGCATTAACACCGGGGAGCTGTTTTTT
J gene: TRBJ2-5; D gene: .; V gene: TRBV9; clone size: .; CDR3 protein: CASSGLVGETQYF; CDR3 DNA: TGTGCCAGCAGCGGACTAGTTGGGGAGACCCAGTACTTC
J gene: TRBJ2-7; D gene: .; V gene: TRBV6-1; clone size: .; CDR3 protein: CASGPSQGPYEQYF; CDR3 DNA: TGTGCCAGCGGTCCCAGCCAGGGCCCCTACGAGCAGTACTTC
J gene: TRBJ2-7; D gene: .; V gene: TRBV14; clone size: .; CDR3 protein: CASSQDSPFSYEQYF; CDR3 DNA: TGTGCCAGCAGCCAAGATTCCCCATTTTCCTACGAGCAGTACTTC
J gene: TRBJ2-2; D gene: .; V gene: TRBV4-1; clone size: .; CDR3 protein: CASSPPTRGGELFF; CDR3 DNA: TGCGCCAGCAGCCCACCGACCAGGGGCGGGGAGCTGTTTTTT
J gene: TRBJ2-1; D gene: TRBD2; V gene: TRBV7-3; clone size: .; CDR3 protein: CASSLRGEGTSYNEQFF; CDR3 DNA: TGTGCCAGCAGCTTAAGGGGGGAGGGGACCTCCTACAATGAGCAGTTCTTC
J gene: TRBJ2-1; D gene: TRBD1; V gene: TRBV11-3; clone size: few; CDR3 protein: CASSRDRGLATYNEQFF; CDR3 DNA: TGTGCCAGCAGCCGGGACAGGGGATTGGCTACCTACAATGAGCAGTTCTTC
J gene: TRBJ1-2; D gene: .; V gene: TRBV6-6; clone size: .; CDR3 protein: CASSPGVSSNYGYTF; CDR3 DNA: TGTGCCAGCAGTCCAGGGGTCTCCAGCAACTATGGCTACACCTTC
J gene: TRBJ1-2; D gene: TRBD1; V gene: TRBV30; clone size: .; CDR3 protein: CAWSKQGGLYGYTF; CDR3 DNA: TGTGCCTGGAGTAAACAGGGGGGTCTCTATGGCTACACCTTC
J gene: TRBJ2-2; D gene: .; V gene: TRBV29-1; clone size: .; CDR3 protein: CSVDSLSNTGELFF; CDR3 DNA: TGCAGCGTTGATTCACTCTCCAACACCGGGGAGCTGTTTTTT